One and the same sample provided the 12 T cell receptor beta chains below, sequenced in a study of blood T cell repertoires in COVID-19. The protocol was immunoSEQ multiplex PCR, while the TCRdb copy is restricted to in-frame clones and leaves out a portion. In the table there are over 200,000 clones, roughly nine tenths of which are singletons. Sequencing was carried out using peripheral blood. The source of these receptors is a man aged 60 to 69 who had recovered from COVID-19.

This chain uses TRBV10-1 with TRBJ1-5; tentatively, D is TRBD1 (6 bases). Germline lookup yields CDR1 WNHNN and CDR2 SYGVQD (reference sequence). The CDR3 has 15 residues. The V end lost 0 bases, the J end lost 3 bases, and 9 bases lay between the germline ends. CDR3 residues: CASSESDRLNQPQHF. The CDR3, as DNA: TGCGCCAGCAGTGAGTCGGACAGACTCAATCAGCCCCAGCATTTT.

The chain joins TRBV6-5 to TRBJ1-3, with 7 bases matching TRBD1. Trimming at V came to 6 bases and at J to 8 bases, leaving 7 bases not matched to a gene. In germline, CDR1 is MNHEY, CDR2 SVGAGI. The CDR3 spans 13 residues. The CDR3 region has the DNA TGTGCCAGCAGCTACGACAGGGTTGACACCATATATTTT. Protein sequence: CASSYDRVDTIYF.

J is TRBJ1-5 and V is TRBV5-8; 7 bases agree with TRBD1. V dropped 2 bases and J dropped 0; count of bases not matched to a gene: 2. This CDR3 is 15 amino acids long. Germline CDR1 SGHTS, CDR2 YDEGEE. The CDR3 sequence is CASSFTGDSNQPQHF. The CDR3 DNA is TGTGCCAGCAGCTTTACAGGGGATAGCAATCAGCCCCAGCATTTT.

The gene calls are TRBV2 and TRBJ1-5; possibly TRBD1 for D (5 bases). This CDR3 spans 13 amino acids. Per germline, CDR1 SNHLY and CDR2 FYNNEI. Trimming pared 3 bases from V and 6 bases from J, leaving 9 bases between. The CDR3 region is CASSDRGVQPQHF. The DNA of the CDR3 is TGTGCCAGCAGTGATCGGGGGGTTCAGCCCCAGCATTTT.

This chain joins TRBV25-1 and TRBJ1-5, with D hard to call. Trimming took off 4 bases at V and 4 bases at J, with 11 bases between the two ends. The CDR3 covers 14 residues. Germline CDR1 reads MGHDK; CDR2 reads SYGVNS. CDR3 coding DNA: TGTGCCAGCAGTGTACCCGGGAGTAATCAGCCCCAGCATTTT. Translated, it gives CASSVPGSNQPQHF. The variable domain in full, completed from reference TRBV25-1 and TRBJ1-5, reads EADIYQTPRYLVIGTGKKITLECSQTMGHDKMYWYQQDPGMELHLIHYSYGVNSTEKGDLSSESTVSRIRTEHFPLTLESARPSHTSQYLCASSVPGSNQPQHFGDGTRLSIL.

The chain joins TRBV30 to TRBJ2-2, with D possibly being TRBD1 (6 bases). The CDR3 has 13 residues. Between the trimmed V and J ends, which lost 0 bases and 4 bases, there was a span of 6 bases. The V gene's germline CDR1 is GTSNPN and CDR2 SVGIG (reference sequence). CDR3 in amino acids: CAWSVDSTGELFF. The CDR3 coding sequence is TGTGCCTGGAGTGTGGACAGCACCGGGGAGCTGTTTTTT.

The chain joins TRBV11-2 to TRBJ2-3; weak D call: TRBD2 (5 bases). CDR3 length equals 15 residues. CDR1 and CDR2 from the germline V gene are SGHAT and FQNNGV. V dropped 1 base and J dropped 6 bases, with 14 bases sitting between them. CDR3 protein: CASSLGVILADTQYF. The CDR3 DNA follows: TGTGCCAGCAGCTTAGGGGTCATTTTAGCGGATACGCAGTATTTT. The whole variable domain, filled in from reference TRBV11-2 and TRBJ2-3, reads EAGVAQSPRYKIIEKRQSVAFWCNPISGHATLYWYQQILGQGPKLLIQFQNNGVVDDSQLPKDRFSAERLKGVDSTLKIQPAKLEDSAVYLCASSLGVILADTQYFGPGTRLTVL.

The rearrangement joins TRBV6-6 to TRBJ2-3; 7 bases line up with TRBD1. CDR3 length equals 14 residues. Germline V gives CDR1 MNHNY, CDR2 SVGAGI (reference sequence). J gave up 2 bases and V 6 bases, and 5 bases lay outside the gene matches. DNA for the CDR3: TGTGCCAGCAGGGGGGACAGCTACACAGATACGCAGTATTTT. This encodes CASRGDSYTDTQYF.

The rearrangement links TRBV2 to TRBJ2-1; 8 bases line up with TRBD1. With 7 bases clipped from V and 0 bases from J, the junction kept 5 bases outside the gene matches. The CDR3 is 15 residues long. Germline values: CDR1 SNHLY, CDR2 FYNNEI. The CDR3 sequence: CASTNDRGSYNEQFF. Written as DNA, the CDR3 is TGTGCCAGCACCAATGACAGGGGCTCCTACAATGAGCAGTTCTTC.

The rearrangement joins TRBV6-4 to TRBJ1-6; tentatively, D is TRBD1 (6 bases). The CDR3 is 13 amino acids. Trimming pared 6 bases from V and 10 bases from J, leaving 13 bases between. The germline CDR1 and CDR2 sequences are MRHNA and SNTAGT. The CDR3 bases are TGTGCCAGCAGGGGGGCAGCCGGATCACCCCTCCACTTT. Its translation is CASRGAAGSPLHF.

On this clone itself: The sample carries other DNA sequences with the same CDR3. The CDR3 DNA reads as TGCGCCAGCAGCTTGGCGGGTTCCTACGAGCAGTACTTC. Translated, it gives CASSLAGSYEQYF. The rearrangement joins TRBV5-1 to TRBJ2-7, with D hard to call. V lost 0 bases and J 1 base, leaving 5 bases between the germline ends. The germline CDR1 and CDR2 sequences are SGHRS and YFSETQ. CDR3 length: 13 residues. Full variable domain (remainder filled in from reference TRBV5-1 and TRBJ2-7): KAGVTQTPRYLIKTRGQQVTLSCSPISGHRSVSWYQQTPGQGLQFLFEYFSETQRNKGNFPGRFSGRQFSNSRSEMNVSTLELGDSALYLCASSLAGSYEQYFGPGTRLTVT.

V and J are TRBV6-5 and TRBJ1-2; 7 nucleotides match TRBD1. CDR1 is MNHEY and CDR2 is SVGAGI in the germline V gene. This CDR3 has 13 amino acids. The junction had 10 bases not matched to a gene; V was cut back by 7 bases and J by 8 bases. This chain's CDR3 is CASTGTGAGGYTF. In DNA, the CDR3 is TGTGCCAGCACCGGTACAGGGGCGGGCGGCTACACCTTC.